In this sample, the clone carrying this TCR beta chain turned up a few times. The antigen remains undetermined. The V gene end was trimmed by 1 base and the J gene end by 6 bases; junction bases not matched to a gene: 9. The length of the CDR3 is 17 residues. Germline CDR1 SGDLS, CDR2 YYNGEE. One entry per CDR3 protein, called by TCRdb with MiXCR from the RT-PCR reads. The sample lists 800,000 to 1,000,000 distinct CDR3 sequences, 20% to 25% occurring once. These data come from a study of response to subunit inactivated influenza vaccine. Study-wide results and limits: Every seasonal influenza vaccination brings in few new T cells, the authors suggested.

The specimen comprised PBMCs from blood, sampled less than 6 days after vaccination. The sequence was collected from a man aged 50-59 years who received an inactivated influenza vaccine. The chain carries TRBV9 and TRBJ2-2, with 10 bases fitting TRBD2. The CDR3 coding sequence is TGTGCCAGCAGCGTAACAGCGGGAGGGCCTCGGGCCGGGGAGCTGTTTTTT. Amino acids: CASSVTAGGPRAGELFF.